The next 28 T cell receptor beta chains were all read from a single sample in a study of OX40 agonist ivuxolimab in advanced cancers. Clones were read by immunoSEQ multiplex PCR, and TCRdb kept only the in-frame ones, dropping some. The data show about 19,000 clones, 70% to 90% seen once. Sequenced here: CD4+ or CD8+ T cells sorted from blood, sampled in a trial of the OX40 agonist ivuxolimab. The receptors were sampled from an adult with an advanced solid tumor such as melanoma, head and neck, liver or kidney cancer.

CDR3 protein: CAWSGLAPIEQFF. The CDR3 nucleotides are TGTGCCTGGAGCGGACTAGCTCCAATTGAGCAGTTCTTC. V gene TRBV30 combines with J gene TRBJ2-1, with 8 bases that match TRBD2. Germline CDR1 reads GTSNPN; CDR2 reads SVGIG (reference sequence). V lost 3 bases and J lost 9; bases outside the gene matches: 7. The CDR3 consists of 13 residues.

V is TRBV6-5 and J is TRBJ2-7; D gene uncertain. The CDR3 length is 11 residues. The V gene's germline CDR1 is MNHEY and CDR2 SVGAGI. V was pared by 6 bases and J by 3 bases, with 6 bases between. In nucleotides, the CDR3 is TGTGCCAGCAGCCAAGACTACGAGCAGTACTTC. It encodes CASSQDYEQYF.

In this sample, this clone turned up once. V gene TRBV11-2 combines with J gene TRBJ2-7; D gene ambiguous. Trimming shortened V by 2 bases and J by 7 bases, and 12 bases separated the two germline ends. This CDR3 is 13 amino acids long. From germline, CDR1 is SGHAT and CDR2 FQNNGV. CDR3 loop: CASSLQDPGEQYF. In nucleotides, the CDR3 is TGTGCCAGCAGCTTACAGGACCCAGGAGAGCAGTACTTC. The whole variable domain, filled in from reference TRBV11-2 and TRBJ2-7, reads EAGVAQSPRYKIIEKRQSVAFWCNPISGHATLYWYQQILGQGPKLLIQFQNNGVVDDSQLPKDRFSAERLKGVDSTLKIQPAKLEDSAVYLCASSLQDPGEQYFGPGTRLTVT.

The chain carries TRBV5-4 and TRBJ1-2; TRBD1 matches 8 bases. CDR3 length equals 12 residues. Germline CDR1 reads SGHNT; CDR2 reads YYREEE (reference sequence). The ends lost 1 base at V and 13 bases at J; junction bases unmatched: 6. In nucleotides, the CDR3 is TGTGCCAGCAGCTTGAGCGGACAGGGTAGCACCTTC. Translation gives CASSLSGQGSTF.

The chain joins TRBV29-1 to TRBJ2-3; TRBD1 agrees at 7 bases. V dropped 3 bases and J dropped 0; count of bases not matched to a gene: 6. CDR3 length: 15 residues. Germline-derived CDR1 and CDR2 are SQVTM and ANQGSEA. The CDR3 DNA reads TGCAGCGTTGATGGGACAGACGACAGCACAGATACGCAGTATTTT. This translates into CSVDGTDDSTDTQYF.

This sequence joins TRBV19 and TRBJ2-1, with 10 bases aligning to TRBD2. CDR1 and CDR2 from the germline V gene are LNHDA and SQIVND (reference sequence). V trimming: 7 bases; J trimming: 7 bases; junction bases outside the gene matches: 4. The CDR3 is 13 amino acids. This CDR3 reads CASTLAGSNEQFF. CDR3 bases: TGTGCCAGTACACTAGCGGGAAGTAATGAGCAGTTCTTC.

CDR3 nucleotides: TGTGCCACCGCCCTAGCGGGGCTCACAGATACGCAGTATTTT. Its protein is CATALAGLTDTQYF. The chain carries TRBV19 and TRBJ2-3; 9 bases fit TRBD2. The CDR3 has 14 residues. V gave up 10 bases and J gave up 2 bases; unmatched junction bases: 7. Germline-derived CDR1 and CDR2 are LNHDA and SQIVND (reference sequence).

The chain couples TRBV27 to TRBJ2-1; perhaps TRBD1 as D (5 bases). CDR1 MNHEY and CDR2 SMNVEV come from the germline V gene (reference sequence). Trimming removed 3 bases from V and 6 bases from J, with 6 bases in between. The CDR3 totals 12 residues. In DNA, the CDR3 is TGTGCCAGCAGTTTTGGGGCCAATGAGCAGTTCTTC. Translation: CASSFGANEQFF.

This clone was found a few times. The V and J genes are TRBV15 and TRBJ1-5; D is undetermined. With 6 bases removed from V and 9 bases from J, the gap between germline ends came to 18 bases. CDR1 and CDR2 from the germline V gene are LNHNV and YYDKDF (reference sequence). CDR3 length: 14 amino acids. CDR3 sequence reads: CATRGPGPLAPQHF. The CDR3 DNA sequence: TGTGCCACCAGGGGTCCCGGGCCCCTCGCGCCCCAGCATTTT. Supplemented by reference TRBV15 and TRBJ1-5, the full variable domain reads DAMVIQNPRYQVTQFGKPVTLSCSQTLNHNVMYWYQQKSSQAPKLLFHYYDKDFNNEADTPDNFQSRRPNTSFCFLDIRSPGLGDTAMYLCATRGPGPLAPQHFGDGTRLSIL.

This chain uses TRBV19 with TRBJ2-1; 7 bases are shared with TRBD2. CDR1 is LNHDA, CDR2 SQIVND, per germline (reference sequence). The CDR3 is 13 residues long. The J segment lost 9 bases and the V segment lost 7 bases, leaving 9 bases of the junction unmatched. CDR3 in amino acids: CASTPGEGSEQFF. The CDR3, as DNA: TGTGCCAGTACCCCCGGGGAGGGGAGTGAGCAGTTCTTC.

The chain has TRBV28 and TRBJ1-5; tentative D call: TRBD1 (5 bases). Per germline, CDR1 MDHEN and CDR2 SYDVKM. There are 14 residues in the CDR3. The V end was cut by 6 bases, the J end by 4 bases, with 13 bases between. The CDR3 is CASRGATVNQPQHF. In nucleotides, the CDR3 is TGTGCCAGCAGGGGAGCGACAGTGAATCAGCCCCAGCATTTT.

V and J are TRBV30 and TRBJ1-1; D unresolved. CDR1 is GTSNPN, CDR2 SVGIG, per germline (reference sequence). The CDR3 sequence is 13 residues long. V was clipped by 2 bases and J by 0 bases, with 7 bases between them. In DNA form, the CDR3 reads TGTGCCTGGAGTAGCGGAGTGAACACTGAAGCTTTCTTT. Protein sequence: CAWSSGVNTEAFF.

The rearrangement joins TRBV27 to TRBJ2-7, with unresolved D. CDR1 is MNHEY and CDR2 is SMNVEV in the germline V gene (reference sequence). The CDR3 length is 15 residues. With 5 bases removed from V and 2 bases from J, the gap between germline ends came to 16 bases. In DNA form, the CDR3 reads TGTGCCAGCAGTCCCCTCGGTGGGGTAACCTACGAGCAGTACTTC. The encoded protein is CASSPLGGVTYEQYF.

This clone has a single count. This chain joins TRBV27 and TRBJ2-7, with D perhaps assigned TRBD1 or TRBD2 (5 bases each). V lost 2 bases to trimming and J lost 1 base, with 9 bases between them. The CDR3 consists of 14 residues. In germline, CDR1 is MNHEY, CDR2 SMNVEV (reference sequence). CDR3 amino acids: CASSLGGWSYEQYF. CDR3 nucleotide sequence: TGTGCCAGCAGTTTAGGGGGTTGGTCCTACGAGCAGTACTTC.

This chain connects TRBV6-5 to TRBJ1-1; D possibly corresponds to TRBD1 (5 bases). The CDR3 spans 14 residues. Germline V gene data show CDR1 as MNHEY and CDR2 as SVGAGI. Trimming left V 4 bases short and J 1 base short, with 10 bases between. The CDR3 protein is CASSSGVRNTEAFF. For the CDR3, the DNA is TGTGCCAGCAGTTCGGGGGTAAGGAACACTGAAGCTTTCTTT.

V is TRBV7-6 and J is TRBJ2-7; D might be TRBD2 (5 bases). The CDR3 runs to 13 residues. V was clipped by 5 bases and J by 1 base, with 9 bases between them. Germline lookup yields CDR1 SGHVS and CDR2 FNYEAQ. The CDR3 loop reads CASSPGLSYEQYF. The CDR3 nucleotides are TGTGCCAGCAGCCCCGGACTGTCCTACGAGCAGTACTTC. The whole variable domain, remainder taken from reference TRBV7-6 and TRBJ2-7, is GAGVSQSPRYKVTKRGQDVALRCDPISGHVSLYWYRQALGQGPEFLTYFNYEAQQDKSGLPNDRFSAERPEGSISTLTIQRTEQRDSAMYRCASSPGLSYEQYFGPGTRLTVT.

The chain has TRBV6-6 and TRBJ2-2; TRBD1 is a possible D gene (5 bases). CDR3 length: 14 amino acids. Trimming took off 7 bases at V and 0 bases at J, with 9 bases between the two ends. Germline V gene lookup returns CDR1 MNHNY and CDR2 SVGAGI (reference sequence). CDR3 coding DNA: TGTGCCAGCACCGGACAATCGAACACCGGGGAGCTGTTTTTT. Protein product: CASTGQSNTGELFF.

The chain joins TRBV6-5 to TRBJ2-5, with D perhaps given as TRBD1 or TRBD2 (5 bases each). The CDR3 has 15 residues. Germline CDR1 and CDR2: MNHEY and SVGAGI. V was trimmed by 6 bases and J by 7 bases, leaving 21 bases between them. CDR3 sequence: CASRPGTHDVGTQYF. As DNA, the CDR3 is TGTGCCAGCAGACCCGGGACCCACGATGTGGGGACCCAGTACTTC.

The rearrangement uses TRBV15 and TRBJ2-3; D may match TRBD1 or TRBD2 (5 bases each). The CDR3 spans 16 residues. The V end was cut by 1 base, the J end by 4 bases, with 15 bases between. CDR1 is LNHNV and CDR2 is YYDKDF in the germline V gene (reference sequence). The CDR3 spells CATSRVRDPGADTQYF. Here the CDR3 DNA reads TGTGCCACCAGCAGAGTGAGGGACCCCGGCGCAGATACGCAGTATTTT.

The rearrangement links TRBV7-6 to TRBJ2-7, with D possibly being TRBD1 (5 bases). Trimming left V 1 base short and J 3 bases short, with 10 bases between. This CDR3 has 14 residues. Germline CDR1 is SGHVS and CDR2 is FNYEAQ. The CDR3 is CASSLVQQGYEQYF. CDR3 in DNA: TGTGCCAGCAGCTTAGTGCAGCAGGGCTACGAGCAGTACTTC.

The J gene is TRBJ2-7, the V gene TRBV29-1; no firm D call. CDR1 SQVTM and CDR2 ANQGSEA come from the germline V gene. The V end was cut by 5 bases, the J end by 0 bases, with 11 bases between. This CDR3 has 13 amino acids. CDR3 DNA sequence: TGCAGCGTTTTGTCATCCACCTCCTACGAGCAGTACTTC. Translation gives CSVLSSTSYEQYF.

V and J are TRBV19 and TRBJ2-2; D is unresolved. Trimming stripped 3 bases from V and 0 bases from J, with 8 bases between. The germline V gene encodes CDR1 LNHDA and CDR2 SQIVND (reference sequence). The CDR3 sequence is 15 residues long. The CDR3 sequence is CASSIFTTNTGELFF. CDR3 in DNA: TGTGCCAGTAGTATTTTTACTACGAACACCGGGGAGCTGTTTTTT.

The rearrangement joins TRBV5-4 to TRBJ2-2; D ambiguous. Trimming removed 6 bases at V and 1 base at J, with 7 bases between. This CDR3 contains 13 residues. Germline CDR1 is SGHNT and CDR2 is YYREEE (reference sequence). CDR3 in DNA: TGTGCCAGCACCCGAAGGAACACCGGGGAGCTGTTTTTT. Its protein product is CASTRRNTGELFF.

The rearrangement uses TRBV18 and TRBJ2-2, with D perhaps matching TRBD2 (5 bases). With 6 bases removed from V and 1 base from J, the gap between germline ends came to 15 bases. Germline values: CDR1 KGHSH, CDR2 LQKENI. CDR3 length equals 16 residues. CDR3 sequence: CASSPSPVGNTGELFF. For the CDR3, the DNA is TGTGCCAGCTCCCCTAGCCCCGTCGGGAACACCGGGGAGCTGTTTTTT.

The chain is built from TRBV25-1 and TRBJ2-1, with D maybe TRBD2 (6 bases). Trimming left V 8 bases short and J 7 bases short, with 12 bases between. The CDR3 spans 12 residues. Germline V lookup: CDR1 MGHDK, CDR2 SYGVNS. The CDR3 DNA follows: TGTGCCAGCGGGGGGACTGGGAATGAGCAGTTCTTC. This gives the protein CASGGTGNEQFF.

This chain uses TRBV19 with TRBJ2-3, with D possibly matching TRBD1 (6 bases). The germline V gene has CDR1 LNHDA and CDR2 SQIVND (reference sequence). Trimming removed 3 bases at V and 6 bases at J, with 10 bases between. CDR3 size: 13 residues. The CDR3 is CASSIYQGDTQYF. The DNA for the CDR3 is TGTGCCAGTAGTATTTATCAGGGGGATACGCAGTATTTT.

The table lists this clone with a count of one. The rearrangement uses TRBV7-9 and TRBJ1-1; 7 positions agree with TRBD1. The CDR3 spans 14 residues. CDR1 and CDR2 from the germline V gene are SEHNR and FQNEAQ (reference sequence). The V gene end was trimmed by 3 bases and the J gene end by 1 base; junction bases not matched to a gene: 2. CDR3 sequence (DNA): TGTGCCAGCAGCTTGACAGGGACGAACACTGAAGCTTTCTTT. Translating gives CASSLTGTNTEAFF.

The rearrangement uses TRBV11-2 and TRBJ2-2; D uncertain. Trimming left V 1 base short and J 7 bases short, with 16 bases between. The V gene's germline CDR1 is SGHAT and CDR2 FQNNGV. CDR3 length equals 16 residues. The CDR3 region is CASSLVESIVVGELFF. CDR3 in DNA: TGTGCCAGCAGCTTAGTGGAGTCTATTGTAGTCGGGGAGCTGTTTTTT.